This T cell receptor beta chain was sequenced during a study of vaccination and CD4 T cells after COVID-19. Cultured CD4+ T-cell DNA underwent Oncomine TCR Beta short-read sequencing. TCRdb used MiXCR to reprocess the PCR reads, holding one entry per CDR3 protein. The sample yields several thousand distinct CDR3 sequences, around 66% seen once. Germline V gene lookup returns CDR1 MNHNS and CDR2 SASEGT. The V end lost 5 bases, the J end lost 8 bases, and 9 bases lay between the germline ends. The CDR3 length is 11 residues. A note on this clonotype: Antigen: not known.

Specified treatment: approximately nine-day PBMC culture with coronavirus spike peptide pools or control peptides (ViraFEST assay). This chain connects TRBV6-1 to TRBJ1-2; D is unclear. The receptor comes from a human donor with COVID-19. Sequenced here: cultured CD4+ T cells from blood, sampled after SARS-CoV-2 vaccination. In DNA, the CDR3 is TGTGCCAGCAGTCAGACTCCGGGCTACACCTTC. It yields the protein CASSQTPGYTF.